What follows are 28 T cell receptor beta chains derived from one specimen sequenced in a study of CD8 T cells in Susac syndrome (dated by TCRdb to about 2019). Receptor amplification or capture employed the immunoSEQ multiplex PCR assay. RNA was extracted using the RNeasy kit, and roughly 0.5 to 1 microgram was reverse transcribed with random hexamers. TCRdb reprocessing: public reads trimmed at Q25 with fastp, clones called with MiXCR, in-frame beta chains kept. Duplicate CDR3 protein sequences are folded into a single record with the most common DNA and genes. This sample lists about 180,000 distinct CDR3 sequences; roughly 94% were detected once. About 0.1% of the sample lies in the top ten. Sequences were obtained from CD4+ T cells from PBMCs. These receptors were collected from a human donor with Susac syndrome.

The genes are TRBV30 and TRBJ1-1; D remains ambiguous. The CDR3 length is 14 residues. Germline assignment: CDR1 GTSNPN and CDR2 SVGIG (reference sequence). Trimming removed 0 bases from V and 1 base from J, with 9 bases in between. This CDR3 reads CAWSVKGGNTEAFF. The CDR3 DNA reads TGTGCCTGGAGTGTAAAGGGCGGGAACACTGAAGCTTTCTTT.

The V call is TRBV10-2, the J call TRBJ2-1, with 13 bases matching TRBD2. Germline-derived CDR1 and CDR2 are WSHSY and SAAADI. The CDR3 contains 16 residues. V was pared by 0 bases and J by 14 bases, with 10 bases of the junction left unmatched. CDR3 nucleotide sequence: TGCGCCAGCAGTGAGTCTGGTGGACTAGCGGGGGATTTGAAGTTCTTC. Its translation is CASSESGGLAGDLKFF.

The chain employs TRBV2 and TRBJ2-7; the D is unclear. The CDR3 contains 14 residues. The V gene's germline CDR1 is SNHLY and CDR2 FYNNEI. Trimming stripped 7 bases from V and 4 bases from J, with 17 bases between. The DNA for the CDR3 is TGTGCCAGCACCCCGGTGGCAGTCGCGTACGAGCAGTACTTC. Its protein is CASTPVAVAYEQYF.

V is TRBV3-1 and J is TRBJ2-1; 14 bases fit TRBD2. The CDR3 has 16 residues. Trimming cost V 2 bases and J 14 bases; bases outside gene matches: 11. The germline CDR1 and CDR2 sequences are LGHDT and YNNKEL (reference sequence). In DNA, the CDR3 is TGTGCCAGCAGCCAAAGTCGACTAGCGGGAGGGCAAAGGGAGTTCTTC. It specifies CASSQSRLAGGQREFF.

V and J are TRBV7-2 and TRBJ2-1; D is possibly TRBD2 (7 bases). CDR1 is SGHTA and CDR2 is FQGNSA in the germline V gene. The V end was cut by 5 bases, the J end by 4 bases, with 18 bases between. The CDR3 contains 16 residues. The CDR3 loop is CASSPRGGRIYNEQFF. The CDR3 nucleotides read TGTGCCAGCAGCCCCAGGGGAGGGAGAATTTACAATGAGCAGTTCTTC.

This chain joins TRBV2 and TRBJ1-2; 9 positions agree with TRBD1. CDR1 is SNHLY and CDR2 is FYNNEI in the germline V gene. After removal of 8 bases from V and 4 bases from J, the junction contained 8 bases not matched to a gene. The CDR3 is 14 residues long. DNA for the CDR3: TGTGCCAGCGACCGACAGGGGGAAGGCTATGGCTACACCTTC. Protein: CASDRQGEGYGYTF.

The V call is TRBV20-1, the J call TRBJ2-1; D not certain. From germline, CDR1 is DFQATT and CDR2 SNEGSKA (reference sequence). Trimming shortened V by 6 bases and J by 3 bases, and 9 bases separated the two germline ends. This CDR3 has 12 residues. The CDR3 DNA follows: TGCAGTGCAATAAAGGGCTACAATGAGCAGTTCTTC. Its translation is CSAIKGYNEQFF.

The chain combines TRBV6-1 with TRBJ2-3; 8 bases fit TRBD1. The CDR3 covers 14 residues. With V trimmed by 1 base and J by 7 bases, 4 bases remained unmatched. Germline assignment: CDR1 MNHNS and CDR2 SASEGT. In DNA, the CDR3 is TGTGCCAGCAGTGAAGTACAGGGGGTAAATACGCAGTATTTT. As protein: CASSEVQGVNTQYF.

V usage is TRBV25-1 and J usage is TRBJ2-3, with TRBD1 matching 8 bases. Germline lookup yields CDR1 MGHDK and CDR2 SYGVNS. V was clipped by 1 base and J by 8 bases; unmatched bases: 5. The CDR3 totals 14 residues. The CDR3: CASSEFSDRGTQYF. DNA for the CDR3: TGTGCCAGCAGTGAATTCTCCGACAGGGGTACGCAGTATTTT.

This chain joins TRBV29-1 and TRBJ1-2; TRBD1 agrees at 7 bases. Trimming took 7 bases from V and 1 from J; bases not matched to a gene: 15. Looked up from germline, CDR1 is SQVTM and CDR2 is ANQGSEA. This CDR3 comprises 16 residues. The DNA for the CDR3 is TGCAGCGCATTCCCACTGACAGGGACTCGTAACTATGGCTACACCTTC. Translated: CSAFPLTGTRNYGYTF.

The chain carries TRBV20-1 and TRBJ1-2; D is unresolved. CDR3 length equals 13 residues. Per germline, CDR1 DFQATT and CDR2 SNEGSKA (reference sequence). The germline V and J ends were trimmed by 0 bases and 1 base, with 6 bases remaining between them. Here the CDR3 DNA reads TGCAGTGCTAGAGATGAAGTTAACTATGGCTACACCTTC. This sequence encodes CSARDEVNYGYTF.

The chain is built from TRBV20-1 and TRBJ2-5; 7 bases line up with TRBD1. V lost 0 bases and J lost 2; bases outside the gene matches: 12. There are 17 residues in the CDR3. The germline V gene encodes CDR1 DFQATT and CDR2 SNEGSKA (reference sequence). CDR3 bases: TGCAGTGCTAGAGATGATGAAGGACAGGATATACAAGAGACCCAGTACTTC. This codes for CSARDDEGQDIQETQYF.

The chain recombines TRBV18 with TRBJ2-1, with TRBD2 matching over 7 bases. The CDR3 length is 14 residues. CDR1 and CDR2 (germline): KGHSH, LQKENI. The J segment lost 6 bases and the V segment lost 4 bases, leaving 6 bases of the junction unmatched. CDR3 nucleotides: TGTGCCAGCTCACAGCCCCTAGCGGCCAATGAGCAGTTCTTC. It specifies CASSQPLAANEQFF.

CDR3 loop: CATSPRTGEAGELFF. The DNA of the CDR3 is TGTGCCACCAGCCCTAGGACAGGGGAGGCCGGGGAGCTGTTTTTT. V gene TRBV15 combines with J gene TRBJ2-2, with 9 positions matching TRBD1. Trimming at V came to 5 bases and at J to 6 bases, leaving 7 bases not matched to a gene. Per germline, CDR1 LNHNV and CDR2 YYDKDF (reference sequence). The CDR3 loop spans 15 amino acids.

V usage is TRBV5-4 and J usage is TRBJ1-2; D is unresolved. The length of the CDR3 is 16 residues. V lost 0 bases, J lost 0 bases, and 12 bases lay in between. Germline V gene data show CDR1 as SGHNT and CDR2 as YYREEE (reference sequence). Written as DNA, the CDR3 is TGTGCCAGCAGCTTGGTGGGAGCTTCATCTAACTATGGCTACACCTTC. This gives the protein CASSLVGASSNYGYTF.

The rearrangement links TRBV29-1 to TRBJ2-3; TRBD2 matches 10 bases. Germline CDR1 and CDR2: SQVTM and ANQGSEA. The CDR3 has 20 residues. V was clipped by 4 bases and J by 3 bases; unmatched bases: 22. CDR3 in DNA: TGCAGCGTTGTACAGGGCGGCAGCCACAGCGGGAGGGCCTGGACAGATACGCAGTATTTT. Its protein product is CSVVQGGSHSGRAWTDTQYF.

This chain joins TRBV3-1 and TRBJ2-1; D possibly corresponds to TRBD1 (6 bases). Trimming left V 1 base short and J 10 bases short, with 11 bases between. This CDR3 spans 13 amino acids. Per germline, CDR1 LGHDT and CDR2 YNNKEL (reference sequence). The CDR3 protein is CASSQVRGSEQFF. Written as DNA, the CDR3 is TGTGCCAGCAGCCAAGTAAGGGGGTCGGAGCAGTTCTTC.

The CDR3 protein is CASSAMGANTEAFF. CDR3 bases: TGTGCCAGCAGTGCCATGGGGGCTAACACTGAAGCTTTCTTT. J is TRBJ1-1 and V is TRBV2, with TRBD1 as a possible D gene (6 bases). Per germline, CDR1 SNHLY and CDR2 FYNNEI. This CDR3 is 14 amino acids long. Trimming took off 4 bases at V and 2 bases at J, with 11 bases between the two ends.

The chain uses TRBV18 and TRBJ2-7; TRBD2 matches at 15 bases. The V gene's germline CDR1 is KGHSH and CDR2 LQKENI. The CDR3 extends over 15 amino acids. Germline trimming cut 1 base from V and 7 bases from J; bases unmatched to any gene: 2. The CDR3 DNA sequence: TGTGCCAGCTCACCACAGGGACTAGCGGGAGGTGAGCAGTACTTC. Its translation: CASSPQGLAGGEQYF.

The rearrangement joins TRBV5-1 to TRBJ2-1, with 8 bases matching TRBD1. Losses at the gene ends were 3 bases for V and 0 bases for J; bases not matched to a gene: 8. Germline CDR1 SGHRS, CDR2 YFSETQ. The length of the CDR3 is 17 residues. The CDR3 is CASSSAGTGSSYNEQFF. The CDR3 nucleotides are TGCGCCAGCAGCTCGGCTGGGACAGGTAGCTCCTACAATGAGCAGTTCTTC.

This chain connects TRBV6-2 or TRBV6-3 to TRBJ2-7; perhaps D is TRBD1 or TRBD2 (7 bases each). Per the germline V gene, CDR1 is MNHEY and CDR2 is SVGEGT. This CDR3 is built from 13 residues. The ends were cut back, 6 bases at V and 2 bases at J, with 11 bases in the middle. CDR3 loop: CASSQGGTYEQYF. CDR3 bases: TGTGCCAGCAGCCAGGGGGGGACCTACGAGCAGTACTTC.

J is TRBJ2-1 and V is TRBV9; D is perhaps TRBD1 or TRBD2 (6 bases each). Trimming shortened V by 0 bases and J by 8 bases, and 21 bases separated the two germline ends. The CDR3 runs 17 residues. Germline assignment: CDR1 SGDLS and CDR2 YYNGEE. The CDR3 protein is CASSVASGGYQGDEQFF. DNA for the CDR3: TGTGCCAGCAGCGTAGCTTCCGGGGGCTATCAGGGAGATGAGCAGTTCTTC. The entire variable domain, with the rest obtained from reference TRBV9 and TRBJ2-1, is as follows: DSGVTQTPKHLITATGQRVTLRCSPRSGDLSVYWYQQSLDQGLQFLIQYYNGEERAKGNILERFSAQQFPDLHSELNLSSLELGDSALYFCASSVASGGYQGDEQFFGPGTRLTVL.

This sequence joins TRBV5-1 and TRBJ2-1; possibly TRBD2 for D (6 bases). Trimming took 3 bases from V and 9 from J, leaving 16 bases between them. CDR3 length equals 14 residues. The germline V gene has CDR1 SGHRS and CDR2 YFSETQ. CDR3 sequence (DNA): TGCGCCAGCAGCTGGGGCGGGGAACGCGGTGAGCAGTTCTTC. It codes for CASSWGGERGEQFF.

The chain is built from TRBV27 and TRBJ1-1; TRBD1 might be the D (6 bases). V gave up 5 bases and J gave up 6 bases, with 13 bases separating them. Germline CDR1 MNHEY, CDR2 SMNVEV (reference sequence). The CDR3 totals 13 residues. CDR3 in DNA: TGTGCCAGCAGTATACAGGGAGTCCCTGAAGCTTTCTTT. Protein: CASSIQGVPEAFF.

The V and J genes are TRBV19 and TRBJ2-1; D is tentatively TRBD1 or TRBD2 (5 bases each). The CDR3 length is 16 residues. The V gene lost 5 bases and the J gene lost 6 bases, with 20 bases spanning the gap. Germline CDR1 reads LNHDA; CDR2 reads SQIVND (reference sequence). Here the CDR3 reads CASSSPSETRGNEQFF. As DNA, the CDR3 is TGTGCCAGTAGTTCCCCCTCAGAAACGAGGGGCAATGAGCAGTTCTTC.

The V and J genes are TRBV20-1 and TRBJ2-5; D unresolved. The CDR3 consists of 14 residues. Germline V gene data show CDR1 as DFQATT and CDR2 as SNEGSKA (reference sequence). V dropped 2 bases and J dropped 5 bases, with 15 bases sitting between them. The chain's CDR3 is CSARSAKATETQYF. The CDR3 region has the DNA TGCAGTGCTAGATCCGCGAAGGCAACGGAGACCCAGTACTTC.

The chain links TRBV7-9 to TRBJ1-5, with TRBD1 as a possible D gene (5 bases). V was cut by 8 bases and J by 2 bases, with 28 bases left in between. Germline V gene sequence: CDR1 SEHNR, CDR2 FQNEAQ (reference sequence). The CDR3 has 19 residues. In nucleotides, the CDR3 is TGTGCCAGCGCGGGGGAGTACGGAGCCTATAGCAGTGGCAATCAGCCCCAGCATTTT. Protein product: CASAGEYGAYSSGNQPQHF.

V is TRBV7-2 and J is TRBJ1-1, with 8 positions matching TRBD1. The CDR3 covers 13 residues. V was pared by 4 bases and J by 7 bases, with 5 bases of the junction left unmatched. CDR1 SGHTA and CDR2 FQGNSA come from the germline V gene. CDR3 nucleotide sequence: TGTGCCAGCAGCTCCTGGACAGGGCTTGAAGCTTTCTTT. It yields the protein CASSSWTGLEAFF.